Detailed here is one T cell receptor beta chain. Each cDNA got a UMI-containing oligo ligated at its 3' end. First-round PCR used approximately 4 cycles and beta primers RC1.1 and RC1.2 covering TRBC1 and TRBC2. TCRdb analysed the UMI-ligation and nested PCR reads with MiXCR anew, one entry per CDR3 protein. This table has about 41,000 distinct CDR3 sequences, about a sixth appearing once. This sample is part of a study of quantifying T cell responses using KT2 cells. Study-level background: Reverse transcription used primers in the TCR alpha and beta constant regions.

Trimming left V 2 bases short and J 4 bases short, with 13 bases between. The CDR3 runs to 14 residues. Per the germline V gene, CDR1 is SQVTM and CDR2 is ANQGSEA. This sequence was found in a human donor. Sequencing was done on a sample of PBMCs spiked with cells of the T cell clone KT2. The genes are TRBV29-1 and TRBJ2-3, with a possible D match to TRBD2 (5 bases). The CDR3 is CSVEPADPPDTQYF. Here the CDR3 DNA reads TGCAGCGTTGAACCAGCGGACCCCCCAGATACGCAGTATTTT.